This TCR beta chain was identified in a study of blood T cells in healthy people across ages. This CDR3 contains 15 residues. With V trimmed by 7 bases and J by 4 bases, 8 bases remained unmatched. CDR1 is LGHDT and CDR2 is YNNKEL in the germline V gene (reference sequence). It was with a sample-barcoded 5' primer and a J-beta primer mix that a second PCR of about 7 to 12 cycles was run. From the 5' RACE reads, TCRdb called clonotypes with MiXCR, one entry per CDR3 protein. Here the sample spans 750,000 to 950,000 distinct CDR3 sequences, roughly 24% being singletons. These records were also assigned to another study, of T cells of mothers and their children. According to that study: The donors comprised about 6 children and their three healthy Caucasian mothers.

V and J are TRBV3-1 and TRBJ2-3; 10 bases match TRBD2. This TCR came from a boy under 18 in good health. Sequencing was carried out using blood. CDR3 DNA: TGTGCCAGCACCCTAGCGGGGGATCTCGCAGATACGCAGTATTTT. This codes for CASTLAGDLADTQYF.